This T cell receptor beta chain was captured in a study of PD-1 blockade in classical Hodgkin lymphoma. Study conclusions and caveats: It was CD4+ TCR diversity, not CD8+, that rose significantly by C4D1. A reduction in baseline TCR diversity was reportedly seen in newly diagnosed patients relative to healthy donors.

Relapses following autologous stem cell transplantation were seen in all patients, with brentuximab vedotin exposure varying. As to this clone: Its specificity is not known.

Assay used: immunoSEQ multiplex PCR; TCRdb lists only in-frame clones, some missing. The sample lists some 100,000 clones; about 89% were seen once. The V and J ends lost 1 base and 2 bases respectively, with 12 bases between them. The CDR3 length is 15 residues. Germline V lookup: CDR1 SGHTA, CDR2 FQGNSA. The chain couples TRBV7-2 to TRBJ2-7; D is unresolved. Specimen: peripheral blood mononuclear cells (PBMCs), collected before the second cycle of nivolumab. The TCR comes from a human donor with classical Hodgkin lymphoma. The CDR3 nucleotides are TGTGCCAGCAGCTTAGTCGGGCAGTCCCCCTACGAGCAGTACTTC. Amino acids: CASSLVGQSPYEQYF.